These 14 T cell receptor beta chains originate from one sample sequenced in a study of lymphopenia after photon versus proton radiotherapy. Only in-frame clones appear in the TCRdb table, and some are missing; sequencing was by immunoSEQ multiplex PCR. Here the sample spans fewer than 25,000 clones, approximately 88% being singletons. Sample: peripheral blood, taken from a patient treated with photon-based radiotherapy. The receptor source for this set is a middle-aged man with gastric cancer.

This chain joins TRBV7-2 and TRBJ1-2, with 9 nucleotides matching TRBD1. The CDR3 covers 12 residues. The junction had 4 bases not matched to a gene; V was cut back by 6 bases and J by 8 bases. CDR1 is SGHTA and CDR2 is FQGNSA in the germline V gene. The CDR3 region has the DNA TGTGCCAGCAGATCGACAGGGGGGGGCTACACCTTC. Translated: CASRSTGGGYTF.

This chain connects TRBV19 to TRBJ1-1; D is unclear. V lost 6 bases and J 5 bases, leaving 10 bases between the germline ends. Germline CDR1 LNHDA, CDR2 SQIVND (reference sequence). CDR3 length: 12 amino acids. The DNA of the CDR3 is TGTGCCAGTAGGGACCCTGGGACTGAAGCTTTCTTT. Amino acids: CASRDPGTEAFF.

In this sample, this clone turned up once. V and J are TRBV5-4 and TRBJ2-2, with no clear D. CDR3 length equals 12 residues. V was trimmed by 4 bases and J by 3 bases, leaving 4 bases between them. Germline loops: CDR1 SGHNT, CDR2 YYREEE (reference sequence). The chain's CDR3 is CASSVYTGELFF. CDR3 sequence (DNA): TGTGCCAGCAGCGTATACACCGGGGAGCTGTTTTTT.

This clone showed up just a few times. V and J are TRBV11-3 and TRBJ2-7, with 8 bases aligning to TRBD2. The CDR3 runs 14 residues. V lost 8 bases and J lost 0; bases outside the gene matches: 6. The V gene's germline CDR1 is SGHNT and CDR2 YENEEA. CDR3 in amino acids: CASRERGPSYEQYF. CDR3 in DNA: TGTGCCAGCCGTGAGCGGGGGCCCTCCTACGAGCAGTACTTC. Using reference TRBV11-3 and TRBJ2-7 for the parts outside the CDR3, the full variable domain is EAGVVQSPRYKIIEKKQPVAFWCNPISGHNTLYWYLQNLGQGPELLIRYENEEAVDDSQLPKDRFSAERLKGVDSTLKIQPAELGDSAVYLCASRERGPSYEQYFGPGTRLTVT.

This chain uses TRBV5-4 with TRBJ2-7, with D unclear. V was clipped by 0 bases and J by 1 base, with 5 bases between them. CDR3 size: 13 residues. CDR1 and CDR2 (germline): SGHNT, YYREEE (reference sequence). CDR3 bases: TGTGCCAGCAGCTTGGACGGTTCCTACGAGCAGTACTTC. This translates into CASSLDGSYEQYF.

This clone is termed medium-sized. The chain carries TRBV27 and TRBJ2-7; possible D gene TRBD2, 5 bases. V shed 10 bases and J shed 0 bases, with 13 bases lying between them. Germline V gives CDR1 MNHEY, CDR2 SMNVEV (reference sequence). The CDR3 spans 13 residues. The CDR3 nucleotides read TGTGCCACCCGGGGAATCTCCTCCTACGAGCAGTACTTC. Translating gives CATRGISSYEQYF.

This chain connects TRBV2 to TRBJ2-6, with 7 nucleotides matching TRBD1. The germline CDR1 and CDR2 sequences are SNHLY and FYNNEI. The CDR3 has 15 amino acids. With V trimmed by 6 bases and J by 4 bases, 6 bases remained unmatched. The CDR3 region has the DNA TGTGCCAGCAGGAAAGGGACAGCCGGGGCCAACGTCCTGACTTTC. Amino acids: CASRKGTAGANVLTF.

This clone is deemed large. V gene TRBV7-2 combines with J gene TRBJ1-1; D not resolved. Germline CDR1 is SGHTA and CDR2 is FQGNSA. Trimming took 1 base from V and 2 from J, leaving 8 bases between them. The CDR3 is made up of 14 amino acids. The CDR3 sequence is CASSLGTTNTEAFF. The CDR3 DNA reads as TGTGCCAGCAGCTTAGGGACTACCAACACTGAAGCTTTCTTT.

V usage is TRBV5-1 and J usage is TRBJ2-2, with no clear D. Germline V gene data show CDR1 as SGHRS and CDR2 as YFSETQ. This CDR3 is 14 amino acids long. The V gene lost 5 bases and the J gene lost 8 bases, with 16 bases spanning the gap. CDR3 residues: CASSPGRTLGELFF. CDR3 bases: TGCGCCAGCAGTCCCGGACGTACCCTTGGGGAGCTGTTTTTT.

This rearrangement joins TRBV6-4 to TRBJ2-6; the D is unclear. The germline V gene has CDR1 MRHNA and CDR2 SNTAGT. This CDR3 is built from 16 residues. V gave up 4 bases and J gave up 0 bases, with 10 bases separating them. The CDR3, as DNA: TGTGCCAGCAGTGCCTCTTTAGGCTCTGGGGCCAACGTCCTGACTTTC. Protein sequence: CASSASLGSGANVLTF.

The chain recombines TRBV4-1 with TRBJ1-4; 9 nucleotides align to TRBD1. CDR1 and CDR2 from the germline V gene are MGHRA and YSYEKL. The CDR3 length is 14 residues. After removal of 4 bases from V and 4 bases from J, the junction contained 1 base not matched to a gene. CDR3: CASSLGQGNEKLFF. The CDR3 region has the DNA TGCGCCAGCAGCCTGGGACAGGGTAATGAAAAACTGTTTTTT.

V is TRBV6-1 and J is TRBJ1-5, with D uncertain. CDR1 and CDR2 (germline): MNHNS, SASEGT. This CDR3 has 15 amino acids. V gave up 4 bases and J gave up 0 bases, with 10 bases separating them. For the CDR3, the DNA is TGTGCCAGCAGTGGGGAGGGTTATAGCAATCAGCCCCAGCATTTT. The encoded protein is CASSGEGYSNQPQHF.

The chain joins TRBV14 to TRBJ2-1; D possibly matches TRBD1 or TRBD2 (5 bases each). CDR3 length: 16 residues. Germline CDR1 SGHDN, CDR2 FVKESK. Deletions cut 4 bases from V and 0 bases from J, with 13 bases between. For the CDR3, the DNA is TGTGCCAGCAGCCCCGGGACGGCTAGCTCCTACAATGAGCAGTTCTTC. As protein: CASSPGTASSYNEQFF.

The chain links TRBV5-4 to TRBJ2-5, with 15 bases that match TRBD2. The CDR3 covers 16 residues. Germline CDR1 is SGHNT and CDR2 is YYREEE (reference sequence). Trimming took 4 bases from V and 5 from J; bases not matched to a gene: 6. CDR3 in amino acids: CASSEGLAGGWETQYF. DNA for the CDR3: TGTGCCAGCAGCGAGGGACTAGCGGGGGGTTGGGAGACCCAGTACTTC.